A single sample is the source of the 27 T cell receptor beta chains below, sequenced in a study of blood T cells in healthy people across ages (dated by TCRdb to about 2015). The library was prepared using 5' RACE. The sequencer listed for this sample is Illumina HiSeq 2500. A second PCR of roughly 6 to 11 cycles was run with a J-beta primer mix and a sample-barcoded 5' primer. TCRdb trimmed public reads at Q25 via fastp, called clones via MiXCR and kept in-frame beta chains. Records with the same CDR3 protein are collapsed into one entry carrying the most frequent genes and DNA. The sample table holds some 290,000 distinct CDR3 sequences, of which 27% were seen once. The ten largest account for around 30% of the sample. The material sequenced was blood. These TCRs come from a woman aged 70-85 years in good health.

This clonotype has only a few counts. The chain uses TRBV10-3 and TRBJ1-6; D call uncertain. Per the germline V gene, CDR1 is ENHRY and CDR2 is SYGVKD. The CDR3 length is 18 residues. V was cut by 0 bases and J by 0 bases, with 12 bases left in between. CDR3 in amino acids: CAISESLGTSSYNSPLHF. CDR3 DNA: TGTGCCATCAGTGAGTCTTTAGGAACTAGCTCCTATAATTCACCCCTCCACTTT.

Turning to this clonotype: A read error may produce the germline difference seen at one junction end. The chain links TRBV24-1 to TRBJ2-5, with 11 bases identical to TRBD2. The J call may be faulty, since TRBJ2-1 better matches the DNA end. CDR1 and CDR2 (germline): KGHDR, SFDVKD. This CDR3 has 14 residues. CDR3 protein: CATSETSGNNEQFF. In DNA form, the CDR3 reads TGCGCCACCAGTGAGACTAGCGGGAACAATGAGCAGTTCTTC.

This clonotype appeared a few times. This rearrangement joins TRBV18 to TRBJ2-7; D is perhaps TRBD2 (6 bases). Looked up from germline, CDR1 is KGHSH and CDR2 is LQKENI. V gave up 6 bases and J gave up 5 bases, with 17 bases separating them. The CDR3 sequence is 14 residues long. The CDR3 DNA sequence: TGTGCCAGCTCGCCGCGGGGCAGGTCGGACGAGCAGTACTTC. It specifies CASSPRGRSDEQYF.

This clonotype was observed many times. This chain connects TRBV25-1 to TRBJ2-5; D not certain. Germline V CDR1 and CDR2: MGHDK, SYGVNS. The CDR3 length is 11 residues. V lost 8 bases, J lost 1 base, and 5 bases lay in between. As DNA, the CDR3 is TGTGCCAGCGGAACCCAAGAGACCCAGTACTTC. This encodes CASGTQETQYF.

This clonotype was seen a few times. This chain joins TRBV9 and TRBJ1-3, with D perhaps TRBD1 (5 bases). The CDR3 extends over 15 amino acids. The V and J ends lost 4 bases and 2 bases respectively, with 13 bases between them. The V gene's germline CDR1 is SGDLS and CDR2 YYNGEE. Written as DNA, the CDR3 is TGTGCCAGCAGCCCCCAATCGGGGGCTGGAAACACCATATATTTT. Its translation: CASSPQSGAGNTIYF.

This clonotype was seen more than once but under ten times. CDR3 DNA sequence: TGCGCCAGCAGCTTAGGCGCCAGTTTTAACTATGGCTACACCTTC. Translated: CASSLGASFNYGYTF. This rearrangement joins TRBV5-1 to TRBJ1-2; D uncertain. The V gene's germline CDR1 is SGHRS and CDR2 YFSETQ. Trimming removed 2 bases from V and 1 base from J, with 12 bases in between. The CDR3 is 15 amino acids. The full variable domain, in which reference TRBV5-1 and TRBJ1-2 provide the parts outside the CDR3, is KAGVTQTPRYLIKTRGQQVTLSCSPISGHRSVSWYQQTPGQGLQFLFEYFSETQRNKGNFPGRFSGRQFSNSRSEMNVSTLELGDSALYLCASSLGASFNYGYTFGSGTRLTVV.

The V call is TRBV20-1, the J call TRBJ2-7; D is perhaps TRBD1 or TRBD2 (6 bases each). This CDR3 is built from 13 residues. The germline V gene has CDR1 DFQATT and CDR2 SNEGSKA (reference sequence). V was shortened by 2 bases and J by 6 bases, with 14 bases between the two germline ends. CDR3 DNA: TGCAGTGCTAGAAAAGGGGGGATTAGCGAGCAGTACTTC. Protein product: CSARKGGISEQYF.

This clonotype appeared a few times. The chain has TRBV7-8 and TRBJ1-4, with D perhaps matching TRBD1 (5 bases). The CDR3 covers 14 residues. V was cut by 2 bases and J by 5 bases, with 9 bases left in between. Germline V gene lookup returns CDR1 SGHVS and CDR2 FQNEAQ. The CDR3 loop reads CASSLKGLNEKLFF. In DNA form, the CDR3 reads TGTGCCAGCAGCTTAAAGGGGTTGAATGAAAAACTGTTTTTT.

DNA for the CDR3: TGTGCCAGCAGCTTAAGGACAGGGGACGCCGGGGAGCTGTTTTTT. Amino acids: CASSLRTGDAGELFF. The chain joins TRBV7-2 to TRBJ2-2; 9 bases fit TRBD1. The germline CDR1 and CDR2 sequences are SGHTA and FQGNSA. The CDR3 runs to 15 residues. Trimming cost V 2 bases and J 6 bases; bases outside gene matches: 4.

To note about this clonotype: Since the CDR3 does not end with the conserved phenylalanine or tryptophan, this likely comes from a read error. The chain couples TRBV27 to TRBJ1-4, with D perhaps matching TRBD1 (6 bases). Per the germline V gene, CDR1 is MNHEY and CDR2 is SMNVEV (reference sequence). The CDR3 length is 13 residues. Between the trimmed V and J ends, which lost 4 bases and 8 bases, there was a span of 11 bases. The chain's CDR3 is CASSSRQEEKLFL. DNA of the CDR3: TGTGCCAGCAGTTCCCGACAGGAAGAAAAACTGTTTCTT.

A few counts support this clonotype. The chain joins TRBV20-1 to TRBJ2-5; D may be TRBD1 or TRBD2 (6 bases each). The germline gives CDR1 DFQATT, CDR2 SNEGSKA (reference sequence). This CDR3 comprises 13 residues. V lost 2 bases, J lost 5 bases, and 12 bases lay in between. In nucleotides, the CDR3 is TGCAGTGCTAGACTCACAGGGAGGGAGACCCAGTACTTC. It translates to CSARLTGRETQYF.

In its sample, this clonotype was seen many times. V usage is TRBV3-1 and J usage is TRBJ1-1; D not resolved. V lost 0 bases to trimming and J lost 5 bases, with 10 bases between them. The CDR3 has 14 residues. CDR1 is LGHDT and CDR2 is YNNKEL in the germline V gene (reference sequence). The CDR3 bases are TGTGCCAGCAGCCAAGAACTGGTTGGGACTGAAGCTTTCTTT. Its translation: CASSQELVGTEAFF. Together with reference TRBV3-1 and TRBJ1-1, the CDR3 gives the full variable domain: DTAVSQTPKYLVTQMGNDKSIKCEQNLGHDTMYWYKQDSKKFLKIMFSYNNKELIINETVPNRFSPKSPDKAHLNLHINSLELGDSAVYFCASSQELVGTEAFFGQGTRLTVV.

In the case of this clonotype: The junction departs from germline at one end; a sequencing error may be responsible. The chain links TRBV12-3 or TRBV12-4 to TRBJ2-7, with no clear D. This CDR3 has 12 amino acids. The CDR3 region has the DNA TGTGCCAGCAGTTTAGAGAGTTACGGGCAGTACTTC. It is translated as CASSLESYGQYF.

This clonotype was counted a few times. The V gene is TRBV7-9, the J gene TRBJ2-6, with D possibly TRBD2 on 5 matching bases. The germline V gene has CDR1 SEHNR and CDR2 FQNEAQ (reference sequence). CDR3 length: 16 residues. The V end lost 5 bases, the J end lost 3 bases, and 14 bases lay between the germline ends. The CDR3, as DNA: TGTGCCAGCAGCCCTCATTGGGCGGGTGGGGCCAACGTCCTGACTTTC. It codes for CASSPHWAGGANVLTF.

Only one count was recorded for this clonotype. This chain joins TRBV5-1 and TRBJ2-1; 7 bases match TRBD2. The CDR3 runs 17 residues. Looked up from germline, CDR1 is SGHRS and CDR2 is YFSETQ. Trimming at V came to 1 base and at J to 2 bases, leaving 9 bases not matched to a gene. As DNA, the CDR3 is TGCGCCAGCAGCTTGTCTAGGGCGGGAGCTCCCTACAATGAGCAGTTCTTC. It is translated as CASSLSRAGAPYNEQFF.

This clonotype was observed a few times. The rearrangement joins TRBV6-1 to TRBJ1-1; TRBD1 is a possible D gene (6 bases). The CDR3 is 14 amino acids. CDR1 MNHNS and CDR2 SASEGT come from the germline V gene. Trimming cost V 6 bases and J 1 base, with 12 bases left between them. CDR3 region: CASRKTGANTEAFF. CDR3 bases: TGTGCCAGCAGGAAGACAGGTGCGAACACTGAAGCTTTCTTT.

This clonotype came up a few times. V usage is TRBV4-3 and J usage is TRBJ2-7; D gene uncertain. The J call is in doubt because the DNA end fits TRBJ2-1 better. CDR1 LGHNA and CDR2 YSLEER come from the germline V gene. The CDR3 runs to 13 residues. CDR3: CASSQNAFNEQFF. CDR3 nucleotide sequence: TGCGCCAGCAGCCAAAACGCCTTCAATGAGCAGTTCTTC.

This rearrangement joins TRBV20-1 to TRBJ2-5, with TRBD1 identical over 9 bases. The J call is in doubt because the DNA end fits TRBJ2-7 better. CDR3 size: 12 residues. CDR1 DFQATT and CDR2 SNEGSKA come from the germline V gene (reference sequence). CDR3 bases: TGCAGTGCTGGACAGGGGCCCTACGAGCAGTACTTC. Encoded protein: CSAGQGPYEQYF.

The chain carries TRBV12-3 or TRBV12-4 and TRBJ2-2; 7 positions agree with TRBD1. The length of the CDR3 is 15 residues. J was trimmed by 6 bases and V by 3 bases; bases with no gene match: 7. Written as DNA, the CDR3 is TGTGCCAGCAGTTTGACAGGGATTTATGCCGGGGAGCTGTTTTTT. Translated: CASSLTGIYAGELFF.

In this sample, this clonotype turned up a few times. This chain joins TRBV9 and TRBJ1-1; TRBD1 might be the D (6 bases). The CDR3 is made up of 14 amino acids. With 3 bases removed from V and 5 bases from J, the gap between germline ends came to 14 bases. Germline V gene lookup returns CDR1 SGDLS and CDR2 YYNGEE. The DNA of the CDR3 is TGTGCCAGCAGCGCCTCGGGGGCTCGGACTGAAGCTTTCTTT. It specifies CASSASGARTEAFF.

V usage is TRBV20-1 and J usage is TRBJ1-2, with D possibly being TRBD1 (6 bases). The germline CDR1 and CDR2 sequences are DFQATT and SNEGSKA (reference sequence). The CDR3 consists of 12 residues. Trimming removed 5 bases at V and 6 bases at J, with 13 bases between. The CDR3: CSAGQWYDGYTF. The CDR3 nucleotides are TGCAGTGCTGGACAGTGGTATGATGGCTACACCTTC.

This clonotype came up a few times. V usage is TRBV27 and J usage is TRBJ2-5; D uncertain. CDR3 size: 14 residues. From germline, CDR1 is MNHEY and CDR2 SMNVEV (reference sequence). V was clipped by 0 bases and J by 5 bases, with 10 bases between them. The CDR3 region is CASSLSLVDETQYF. CDR3 nucleotides: TGTGCCAGCAGTTTATCGCTAGTAGACGAGACCCAGTACTTC.

This clonotype was observed a handful of times. The rearrangement links TRBV20-1 to TRBJ2-1; 11 nucleotides align to TRBD2. CDR3 length: 15 residues. Germline trimming cut 8 bases from V and 0 bases from J; bases unmatched to any gene: 6. Germline values: CDR1 DFQATT, CDR2 SNEGSKA (reference sequence). CDR3 DNA sequence: TGCAGTTCGATAGCGGGAGGGCCCTCCTACAATGAGCAGTTCTTC. Translation gives CSSIAGGPSYNEQFF.

This clonotype was seen more than once but under ten times. V usage is TRBV7-2 and J usage is TRBJ2-3, with D tentatively TRBD2 (5 bases). CDR1 is SGHTA, CDR2 FQGNSA, per germline. The V gene lost 1 base and the J gene lost 1 base, with 18 bases spanning the gap. The length of the CDR3 is 18 residues. The DNA of the CDR3 is TGTGCCAGCAGCTTAGTCGCGACTACTAAAACCCGCACAGATACGCAGTATTTT. It translates to CASSLVATTKTRTDTQYF.

The chain is built from TRBV2 and TRBJ2-3; 11 bases match TRBD2. Germline trimming cut 6 bases from V and 1 base from J; bases unmatched to any gene: 12. This CDR3 is 18 amino acids long. Germline lookup yields CDR1 SNHLY and CDR2 FYNNEI. The CDR3 loop is CASRATSGARGGTDTQYF. CDR3 bases: TGTGCCAGCAGAGCGACTAGCGGGGCCAGGGGGGGCACAGATACGCAGTATTTT.

This clonotype has just a few counts. This sequence joins TRBV20-1 and TRBJ2-7; 10 positions agree with TRBD2. Gene TRBJ2-1 matches the end of the DNA better, so the J call may be wrong. This CDR3 has 14 amino acids. Germline CDR1 reads DFQATT; CDR2 reads SNEGSKA (reference sequence). The CDR3 is CSALVAGGINEQFF. CDR3 coding DNA: TGCAGTGCTCTTGTAGCGGGAGGCATTAATGAGCAGTTCTTC.

This clonotype has only a few counts. This chain connects TRBV20-1 to TRBJ2-1, with 11 bases lining up with TRBD2. The J segment lost 10 bases and the V segment lost 5 bases, leaving 10 bases of the junction unmatched. The CDR3 spans 14 residues. Per germline, CDR1 DFQATT and CDR2 SNEGSKA (reference sequence). The CDR3 DNA follows: TGCAGTGCTCCAACTAGCGGGAGTATCCGGGAGCAGTTCTTC. This sequence encodes CSAPTSGSIREQFF.